A selection of T cell receptor beta chains follows, all from one sample in a study of T cells in Graves' hyperthyroidism and ophthalmopathy. TCRdb independently ran MiXCR on the multiplex PCR reads; one entry per CDR3 protein. Here the sample spans hundreds of thousands of distinct CDR3 sequences, about 15% being singletons. Input material: blood. The origin of the receptors is a woman aged 40 to 50 with Graves' ophthalmopathy. Both conserved end residues are part of each CDR3. The order of the fields is V gene, D gene, clone size, J gene, CDR3 DNA, CDR3 protein. D genes are given only for firm matches. Size is stated for part of the rows, as once, few or many counts, or as a class when the clone is expanded.

TRBV11-3,TRBD2,many,TRBJ2-7,TGTGCCAGCAGCTTAATGGCGGGAGGATACTCCTACGAGCAGTACTTC,CASSLMAGGYSYEQYF
TRBV15,-,many,TRBJ2-7,TGTGCCACCAGCAGAGATACTGACAGGTACTACGAGCAGTACTTC,CATSRDTDRYYEQYF
TRBV25-1,TRBD1,many,TRBJ2-5,TGTGCCAGCAGTGACTCCCCGGGGGGGACAGGGGAAAACCAAGAGACCCAGTACTTC,CASSDSPGGTGENQETQYF
TRBV4-1,-,many,TRBJ2-5,TGCGCCAGCAGCCAAGAAACAGCTTTAGTAGAGACCCAGTACTTC,CASSQETALVETQYF
TRBV19,TRBD1,-,TRBJ1-1,TGTGCCAGTACCCCAGGACAGGGCTACACTGAAGCTTTCTTT,CASTPGQGYTEAFF
TRBV29-1,TRBD1,many,TRBJ2-5,TGCAGCGTTAACAGGGGTCGGGAGACCCAGTACTTC,CSVNRGRETQYF
TRBV15,-,-,TRBJ2-5,TGTGCCACCAGCAGAGGAGGGGCCGGAGCCGGAGAGACCCAGTACTTC,CATSRGGAGAGETQYF
TRBV20-1,-,few,TRBJ2-5,TGCAGTGCAGTCAGGGAGACCCAGTACTTC,CSAVRETQYF
TRBV12-3/TRBV12-4,-,many,TRBJ1-1,TGTGCCAGCAGTTCCACGGGCCGGAACACTGAAGCTTTCTTT,CASSSTGRNTEAFF
TRBV6-5,-,few,TRBJ1-1,TGTGCCAGCAGTTACTCCCCTGACATAGACACTGAAGCTTTCTTT,CASSYSPDIDTEAFF
TRBV11-2,TRBD2,few,TRBJ2-7,TGTGCCAGCAGCAGGACTAGCGGGATCTTATACGAGCAGTACTTC,CASSRTSGILYEQYF
TRBV28,TRBD1,many,TRBJ1-2,TGTGCCAGCAGTCCGAGGGGACAGGGGGACTATGGCTACACCTTC,CASSPRGQGDYGYTF
TRBV30,-,many,TRBJ1-1,TGTGCCTGGAGTAGGGCAGGGGTTGAAGCTTTCTTT,CAWSRAGVEAFF
TRBV27,TRBD1,many,TRBJ1-5,TGTGCCAGCAGTCCCAACGGACAGGTTGTTCAGCCCCAGCATTTT,CASSPNGQVVQPQHF
TRBV6-5,TRBD1,many,TRBJ2-7,TGTGCCAGCAGTTCTCCTCGGACAGGGGACTACGAGCAGTACTTC,CASSSPRTGDYEQYF
TRBV28,-,-,TRBJ2-5,TGTGCCAGCAGTTTATGGGGGTCGGGGGAGACCCAGTACTTC,CASSLWGSGETQYF
TRBV6-1,-,few,TRBJ2-6,TGTGCCAGCACCAGACACTACAGCTCTGGGGCCAACGTCCTGACTTTC,CASTRHYSSGANVLTF
TRBV6-2/TRBV6-3,-,-,TRBJ1-1,TGTGCCACCGTAGCGGGCACTGAAGCTTTCTTT,CATVAGTEAFF
TRBV19,-,many,TRBJ2-7,TGTGCCAGTACCGACACGGACAAGCCCTACGAGCAGTACTTC,CASTDTDKPYEQYF
TRBV11-1,-,many,TRBJ1-5,TGTGCCAGCAGCTGGGGGCCCAATCAGCCCCAGCATTTT,CASSWGPNQPQHF
TRBV28,-,few,TRBJ2-7,TGTGCCAGCAGTAAAGGGGGGCAGGGAATATACGAGCAGTACTTC,CASSKGGQGIYEQYF
TRBV20-1,-,many,TRBJ2-7,TGCAGTGCTAGTGGCCAGTTCGGCTACGAGCAGTACTTC,CSASGQFGYEQYF
TRBV28,-,-,TRBJ2-7,TGTGCCAGCAGTTTGCTTGGCACGGGTTCCAACGAGCAGTACTTC,CASSLLGTGSNEQYF
TRBV12-3/TRBV12-4,TRBD2,-,TRBJ2-5,TGTGCCAGCAGTCCGAGCGGGGCAGTACAAGAGACCCAGTACTTC,CASSPSGAVQETQYF
TRBV6-5,-,few,TRBJ1-1,TGTGCCAGCAGTTACCGTTCCAACACTGAAGCTTTCTTT,CASSYRSNTEAFF
TRBV6-1,-,-,TRBJ1-1,TGTGCCAGCAGCCCTATATTACGCATGAACACTGAAGCTTTCTTT,CASSPILRMNTEAFF
TRBV12-5,-,many,TRBJ1-5,TGTGCTAGTGGTCAGGGCTATAGCAATCAGCCCCAGCATTTT,CASGQGYSNQPQHF
TRBV12-3/TRBV12-4,TRBD2,many,TRBJ2-2,TGTGCCAGCAGTTTGAGCGGGAGAGTATTCGGGGAGCTGTTTTTT,CASSLSGRVFGELFF
TRBV28,-,many,TRBJ1-1,TGTGCCAGCTCGTGGACATCCATGAACACTGAAGCTTTCTTT,CASSWTSMNTEAFF
TRBV6-5,-,many,TRBJ2-7,TGTGCCAGCAGTTACGGGCTTCGTGGAGCAGACGAGCAGTACTTC,CASSYGLRGADEQYF
TRBV24-1,-,many,TRBJ1-1,TGTGCCACCAGTGATTCCACAGACATGAACACTGAAGCTTTCTTT,CATSDSTDMNTEAFF
TRBV12-3/TRBV12-4,TRBD1,few,TRBJ2-7,TGTGCCAGCAGACTCAAATTCACAGGGGCCTACGAGCAGTACTTC,CASRLKFTGAYEQYF
TRBV28,-,many,TRBJ2-4,TGTGCCAGCAGTCCCCCGACAGTACTAGCCAAAAACATTCAGTACTTC,CASSPPTVLAKNIQYF
TRBV6-1,-,-,TRBJ2-7,TGTGCCAGCAGTGGGACTTTGAAATCCGGTGAGCAGTACTTC,CASSGTLKSGEQYF
TRBV4-1,-,many,TRBJ2-5,TGCGCCAGCAGCCAAGATCTGTTGAGGCAGGGGGGAAAGGAGACCCAGTACTTC,CASSQDLLRQGGKETQYF
TRBV6-5,-,many,TRBJ2-5,TGTGCCAGCAGTTACTCTACGGGGGGACACCCCTTTCAAGAGACCCAGTACTTC,CASSYSTGGHPFQETQYF
TRBV30,-,-,TRBJ1-2,TGTGCCTGGAGCGGAGACAGTGAAACCTATGGCTACACCTTC,CAWSGDSETYGYTF
TRBV11-2,TRBD2,many,TRBJ2-7,TGTGCCAGCAGCTTAGGTTCCGCGGGAGTAGGTTACGAGCAGTACTTC,CASSLGSAGVGYEQYF
TRBV5-8,TRBD1,-,TRBJ1-5,TGTGCCAGCAGCTCTTACAGGGGAAAGCGCAATCAGCCCCAGCATTTT,CASSSYRGKRNQPQHF
TRBV12-3/TRBV12-4,-,many,TRBJ1-5,TGTGCCAGCAGCAGACAGGAGAGGAGCAATCAGCCCCAGCATTTT,CASSRQERSNQPQHF
TRBV5-1,-,-,TRBJ2-7,TGCGCCAGCAGGGGGGTAAGCGAGCAGTACTTC,CASRGVSEQYF
TRBV12-5,-,many,TRBJ1-1,TGTGCTAGTGTCCTAGGACCCCGTTGGGGCGGCACTGAAGCTTTCTTT,CASVLGPRWGGTEAFF
TRBV28,-,many,TRBJ1-2,TGTGCCAGCAGCAAATGGACAGCGGGCTATGGCTACACCTTC,CASSKWTAGYGYTF
TRBV30,TRBD1,many,TRBJ1-2,TGTGCCTGGATGGACAGGGGGCGCTCGTACACCTTC,CAWMDRGRSYTF
TRBV30,-,many,TRBJ1-2,TGTGCCTGGAGTAGTTATCGGGGCTTTGGCTACACCTTC,CAWSSYRGFGYTF
TRBV7-3,TRBD1,-,TRBJ2-7,TGTGCCAGCAGCTTAACCGGGACAGGGAATATCTACGAGCAGTACTTC,CASSLTGTGNIYEQYF
TRBV27,TRBD2,many,TRBJ2-7,TGTGCCAGCAGTAACCTCCGGGCGGGAGGGACCTACGAGCAGTACTTC,CASSNLRAGGTYEQYF
TRBV7-3,TRBD1,many,TRBJ1-1,TGTGCCAGCAGCCTCGGGACAGCGGCTGAAGCTTTCTTT,CASSLGTAAEAFF
TRBV4-1,-,many,TRBJ1-3,TGCGCCAGCAGCGTACGGACGTCGGAGGCTGGAAACACCATATATTTT,CASSVRTSEAGNTIYF
TRBV7-2,TRBD2,many,TRBJ2-7,TGTGCCAGCAGAATAGGACTAGTCGCCCGCTACGAGCAGTACTTC,CASRIGLVARYEQYF
TRBV29-1,-,-,TRBJ1-5,TGCAGCGCTACCGAGGGCCGAGGCAATCAGCCCCAGCATTTT,CSATEGRGNQPQHF
TRBV12-3/TRBV12-4,-,many,TRBJ1-2,TGTGCCAGCAGTCCCGGGGGACGCTACACCTTC,CASSPGGRYTF
TRBV18,TRBD1,once,TRBJ2-5,TGTGCCAGCTCACCACCAGACAGGGAAGAGGGGGAGACCCAGTACTTC,CASSPPDREEGETQYF